This is a list of T cell receptor beta chains from one sample in a study of TIL therapy for anti-PD-1-resistant metastatic lung cancer. The protocol was immunoSEQ multiplex PCR, while the TCRdb copy is restricted to in-frame clones and leaves out a portion. The sample holds more than 35,000 clones; roughly 70% are singletons and the top ten take roughly 6.1%. This specimen consisted of blood, obtained at baseline. Receptors originate from a person between 30 and 79 years old with non-small cell lung cancer. Both conserved end residues are part of each CDR3. Fields, in order: J gene, CDR3 length, clone size, V gene, D gene, CDR3 DNA, CDR3 protein. The D gene is left open where the match is weak. Size values are once, few and many counts, or a class for expanded clones, and some rows have none.

TRBJ2-7 | 11 | - | TRBV7-3 | - | TGTGCCAGCAGCTTAGATACCGAGCAGTACTTC | CASSLDTEQYF
TRBJ1-2 | 9 | - | TRBV20-1 | - | TGCAGTGCCCCCGATGGCTACACCTTC | CSAPDGYTF
TRBJ1-1 | 14 | - | TRBV2 | - | TGTGCCAGCAGTGAAGGGGGGGCAAACACTGAAGCTTTCTTT | CASSEGGANTEAFF
TRBJ2-7 | 15 | - | TRBV9 | TRBD2 | TGTGCCAGCAGCGGAGGGCCGGGGGGCTCCTACGAGCAGTACTTC | CASSGGPGGSYEQYF
TRBJ1-4 | 13 | - | TRBV14 | - | TGTGCCAGCAGCGCGCGACGGGGTGAAAAACTGTTTTTT | CASSARRGEKLFF
TRBJ1-2 | 13 | - | TRBV6-1 | - | TGTGCCAGCAGTGTATGGGACATGGGCGGCTACACCTTC | CASSVWDMGGYTF
TRBJ2-2 | 13 | - | TRBV30 | - | TGTGCCTGGACCTCTGGGGGGCCCGGGGAGCTGTTTTTT | CAWTSGGPGELFF
TRBJ2-7 | 13 | - | TRBV28 | - | TGTGCCAGCAGGCGGGACTCAGCCTACGAGCAGTACTTC | CASRRDSAYEQYF
TRBJ2-7 | 14 | - | TRBV10-3 | - | TGTGCCATCAGTGACGGACAGAGTACCTACGAGCAGTACTTC | CAISDGQSTYEQYF
TRBJ1-2 | 15 | - | TRBV7-2 | TRBD1 | TGTGCCAGCAGCCGATCCCCGGGACAGGGAGCGGGCTACACCTTC | CASSRSPGQGAGYTF
TRBJ2-3 | 17 | - | TRBV21-1 | - | TGTGCCAGCAGCAAAAGTAGGGGCCCAGGGTGCACAGATACGCAGTATTTT | CASSKSRGPGCTDTQYF
TRBJ2-6 | 13 | - | TRBV5-8 | - | TGTGCCAGCAGCGAAGGGGGGGCCAACGTCCTGACTTTC | CASSEGGANVLTF
TRBJ2-5 | 15 | - | TRBV6-1 | - | TGTGCCAGCACCCGAACAGGGAACGTGGGAGAGACCCAGTACTTC | CASTRTGNVGETQYF
TRBJ2-5 | 16 | - | TRBV5-4 | TRBD2 | TGTGCCAGCAGCCTCGGACTAGCGGGGTCGGAGGAGACCCAGTACTTC | CASSLGLAGSEETQYF
TRBJ1-5 | 14 | once | TRBV4-3 | - | TGCGCCAGCAGCCAAGATGCAGGGACTCAGCCCCAGCATTTT | CASSQDAGTQPQHF
TRBJ2-7 | 15 | - | TRBV2 | TRBD1 | TGTGCCAGCAGTCGAGGACAGGGGGCGAGGTACGAGCAGTACTTC | CASSRGQGARYEQYF
TRBJ1-6 | 15 | - | TRBV28 | - | TGTGCCAGCATGGTTGGGGGTAACTGGTATTCACCCCTCCACTTT | CASMVGGNWYSPLHF
TRBJ2-7 | 11 | - | TRBV7-3 | - | TGTGCCAGCAGCTTTTTCCACGAGCAGTACTTC | CASSFFHEQYF
TRBJ2-1 | 12 | - | TRBV15 | - | TGTGCCACCAGCAGAGTAGGCATTGAGCAGTTCTTC | CATSRVGIEQFF
TRBJ2-7 | 15 | - | TRBV28 | - | TGTGCCAGCAGTTTCCCATCCCGGAAAATAGGCGAGCAGTACTTC | CASSFPSRKIGEQYF